This entry features one T cell receptor (beta chain) sequence. The antigen is undetermined. V lost 3 bases and J 6 bases, leaving 11 bases between the germline ends. The CDR3 loop spans 12 amino acids. Germline-derived CDR1 and CDR2 are GTSNPN and SVGIG (reference sequence). The data derive from a study of T cell responses to AZD1222 COVID-19 vaccine. Notes on the study in general: Clonal diversity was possibly underestimated, and the donors were mostly white British, with more females.

Clones were sequenced by immunoSEQ multiplex PCR, and TCRdb holds only the in-frame ones, with some missing. The data contain approximately 140,000 clones, about 92% of them singletons. The source was peripheral blood, collected 28 days after the second AZD1222 dose. This rearrangement joins TRBV30 to TRBJ1-2; D uncertain. The sequence came from an adult who received the AZD1222 COVID-19 vaccine. CDR3 in amino acids: CAWSPWTDGYTF. For the CDR3, the DNA is TGTGCCTGGAGCCCCTGGACGGATGGCTACACCTTC.